This entry lists 2 T cell receptor beta chains sequenced from one sample in a study of T-cell reconstitution after alpha-beta-depleted transplantation in children (dated by TCRdb to the mid-2010s). Libraries were made using PCR. The listed sequencing device is Illumina HiSeq 2500. TCR libraries were prepared with molecular barcoding, using unique molecular identifiers to normalize TCRbeta repertoire quantification. The public reads were run again by TCRdb, first through fastp at Q25 and then through MiXCR, and only productive beta chains were kept. CDR3 protein sequences are deduplicated, and each keeps its most common genes and DNA. The sample table lists 550,000 to 800,000 distinct CDR3 sequences, about an eighth of them with a count of one. Jointly, the top ten make up approximately 0.8% of the sample. Explained via the paper, the treatment or condition label denotes: allogeneic hematopoietic cell transplantation with graft depleted of TCRalphabeta T cells and CD19 B cells.

The sample in question was PBMCs, obtained before TCRalphabeta/CD19-depleted stem cell transplant. These receptors all come from a girl aged 2 to 10 with congenital amegakaryocytic thrombocytopenia, due to receive a stem cell transplant.

This clonotype came up a few times. V usage is TRBV4-1 and J usage is TRBJ2-7, with unresolved D. V shed 4 bases and J shed 3 bases, with 13 bases lying between them. The length of the CDR3 is 14 residues. The germline gives CDR1 MGHRA, CDR2 YSYEKL. The CDR3 is CASSPIKLDYEQYF. CDR3 in DNA: TGCGCCAGCAGCCCCATTAAACTGGACTACGAGCAGTACTTC.

This clonotype was seen at least ten times. The chain is built from TRBV10-3 and TRBJ2-5; 8 bases match TRBD2. The germline gives CDR1 ENHRY, CDR2 SYGVKD. The CDR3 extends over 15 amino acids. The junction had 4 bases not matched to a gene; V was cut back by 2 bases and J by 2 bases. The CDR3: CAISEGPGGQETQYF. The CDR3 bases are TGTGCCATCAGTGAGGGACCGGGAGGGCAAGAGACCCAGTACTTC.